This T cell receptor (beta chain) was profiled in a study of blood T cell repertoires in COVID-19. TCRdb's table, derived via immunoSEQ multiplex PCR, lists solely in-frame clones and lacks some. The sample has hundreds of thousands of clones, roughly 85% seen once. Germline V gives CDR1 DFQATT, CDR2 SNEGSKA (reference sequence). Trimming pared 3 bases from V and 3 bases from J, leaving 9 bases between. This CDR3 has 13 amino acids. Sequenced input: PBMCs or T cells enriched from blood (not recorded which). The sequence was obtained from a woman between 35 and 50 years old with acute COVID-19. The chain couples TRBV20-1 to TRBJ1-5; TRBD1 is a possible D gene (6 bases). Here the CDR3 DNA reads TGCAGTGCTAGTGGGGACACCAATCAGCCCCAGCATTTT. This encodes CSASGDTNQPQHF.